Listed below are T cell receptor beta chains from one sample, sequenced in a study of cytomegalovirus exposure and HLA in healthy donors. TCRdb's copy holds only in-frame clones and misses some; the assay was immunoSEQ multiplex PCR. The sample consists of about 350,000 clones, 75% to 90% of them appearing once. Sequencing was carried out using PBMCs. The receptors come from a woman aged 30 to 39 in good health and CMV-seropositive. Each CDR3 is given with its conserved first and last residue.

TRBV2,TRBJ1-5,CASAPPGGNQPQHF
TRBV30,TRBJ1-5,CAWSAEGGDQPQHF
TRBV30,TRBJ2-3,CAWSADRGGTQYF
TRBV14,TRBJ1-4,CASSRIRTGGEKLFF
TRBV5-1,TRBJ2-3,CASSGSGVSTDTQYF
TRBV7-7,TRBJ2-1,CASSLVGPAGANEQFF
TRBV7-8,TRBJ2-7,CASSQGTSASYEQYF
TRBV9,TRBJ2-1,CASSVEPTSGGGQFF
TRBV13,TRBJ1-5,CASSLGPGGRQPQHF
TRBV7-8,TRBJ1-5,CASSLMAVHQPQHF
TRBV14,TRBJ1-1,CASSQEVSGLTFF
TRBV7-9,TRBJ2-2,CASSLTGAGGAGELFF
TRBV25-1,TRBJ2-5,CASSGGSGTQETQYF
TRBV27,TRBJ1-3,CASSRTGSGNTIYF
TRBV4-3,TRBJ2-1,CASSQEPSGSLYNEQFF
TRBV13,TRBJ2-3,CASSLELVEDTQYF
TRBV5-1,TRBJ2-7,CASSSRDRVDEQYF
TRBV6-1,TRBJ2-7,CASRQGDEQYF
TRBV7-6,TRBJ2-5,CASSLPSGRGETQYF
TRBV5-1,TRBJ1-1,CASSVQGAKNTEAFF
TRBV2,TRBJ2-7,CASKENGYEQYF
TRBV4-3,TRBJ2-1,CASSQGTSGYASSYNEQFF
TRBV6-5,TRBJ2-2,CASRRQGRTGELFF
TRBV6-1,TRBJ2-3,CASSEGADTQYF
TRBV28,TRBJ2-3,CASSSTSDTQYF
TRBV4-3,TRBJ2-6,CASSQGNGRAGANVLTF
TRBV2,TRBJ2-5,CASLTSGTETQYF
TRBV27,TRBJ2-1,CASSFYGGVSEQFF
TRBV4-1,TRBJ2-7,CASSHTDRVEIKNYEQYF
TRBV5-1,TRBJ2-7,CASSSMTGSYEQYF
TRBV5-6,TRBJ2-3,CASSLGTVGTDTQYF
TRBV6-5,TRBJ1-1,CASSSRDIPNTEAFF
TRBV6-5,TRBJ1-1,CASSLRWGQDEAFF
TRBV28,TRBJ2-7,CASSVRQGAGYEQYF
TRBV18,TRBJ1-3,CASSPSSPPPSGNTIYF
TRBV5-6,TRBJ2-7,CASSFGTGHYEQYF
TRBV4-3,TRBJ1-1,CASSQVLGRNTEAFF
TRBV28,TRBJ1-6,CASRGTPFNSPLHF
TRBV19,TRBJ2-7,CASTGNRTGLSYEQYF
TRBV27,TRBJ2-5,CASSNLAVKETQYF
TRBV2,TRBJ2-7,CASSMGTTTAYEQYF
TRBV14,TRBJ1-1,CASSRRKGTTGTEAFF
TRBV4-1,TRBJ2-7,CASSPLKSYEQYF
TRBV4-3,TRBJ2-3,CASSQDFPLAGDSKPDTQYF
TRBV29-1,TRBJ2-3,CSVDTQYF
TRBV28,TRBJ2-5,CASSLSGADETQYF
TRBV11-2,TRBJ1-2,CASSLDELQSETGLPHGYTF